This section outlines one T cell receptor (beta chain) sequence together with its context. This record belongs to a study of identical twins. Via MiXCR, TCRdb re-called the 5' RACE reads, giving one row per CDR3 protein. The sample includes fewer than 550,000 distinct CDR3 sequences, 13% to 15% seen only once; the top ten take 0.8% to 1%. The CDR3 length is 14 residues. CDR1 and CDR2 from the germline V gene are DFQATT and SNEGSKA (reference sequence). These data were also reused for a study on yellow fever vaccine responses in identical twins.

The chain carries TRBV20-1 and TRBJ2-1; maybe TRBD2 (6 bases). This clonotype originated in a woman under 30 in good health. Sequenced input: CD4+ T cells sorted from blood. DNA for the CDR3: TGCAGACCTAGGGGACTGAGAACCTACAATGAGCAGTTCTTC. Encoded protein: CRPRGLRTYNEQFF.